This T cell receptor (beta chain) was retrieved from a study of T cells in Graves' hyperthyroidism and ophthalmopathy. The V gene's germline CDR1 is GTSNPN and CDR2 SVGIG (reference sequence). Between the trimmed V and J ends, which lost 6 bases and 3 bases, there was a span of 11 bases. CDR3 size: 12 residues. Amplified regions were TCR beta CDR3 sequences from RNA transcripts. RT-PCR in the first round (using the HTBI primer set) targeted the TCR CDR3. TCRdb passed the multiplex PCR reads through MiXCR, listing each CDR3 protein once. The data show hundreds of thousands of distinct CDR3 sequences, 12% to 15% seen once. Hyperthyroidism was newly diagnosed in patients aged 18 to 65 (duration under 2 months). This clonotype was seen repeatedly, ten times or more.

This receptor was identified in a young woman with Graves' hyperthyroidism. The chain joins TRBV30 to TRBJ2-5, with a possible D match to TRBD1 (6 bases). The sample was blood. The CDR3 is CACWGQEETQYF. CDR3 sequence (DNA): TGTGCCTGCTGGGGGCAGGAAGAGACCCAGTACTTC. Full variable domain (outside the CDR3, taken from reference TRBV30 and TRBJ2-5): SQTIHQWPATLVQPVGSPLSLECTVEGTSNPNLYWYRQAAGRGLQLLFYSVGIGQISSEVPQNLSASRPQDRQFILSSKKLLLSDSGFYLCACWGQEETQYFGPGTRLLVL.